Shown below are 29 T cell receptor beta chains from a single sample sequenced in a study of spatial heterogeneity in lung cancer. Stated time point: sample taken at primary tumor resection. Tumor, nontumor lung or frozen PBMC supplied whole RNA, sequenced without sorting. TCRdb ran MiXCR on the 5' RACE reads and lists one entry per CDR3 protein. The sample records 12,000 or so distinct CDR3 sequences, roughly 6.2% being singletons. The specimen was normal lung tissue next to the tumor, collected at surgery. Receptors were obtained from a male donor with early-stage non-small cell lung cancer.

This clonotype has a count of ten or more. This beta chain turned up in a library designed for alpha chains; as an off-target read, its abundance says little. This chain joins TRBV5-4 and TRBJ2-3; D is uncertain. Trimming took off 4 bases at V and 4 bases at J, with 7 bases between the two ends. This CDR3 region has 12 residues. Germline loops: CDR1 SGHNT, CDR2 YYREEE (reference sequence). The CDR3 sequence is CASSTRADTQYF. In DNA, the CDR3 is TGTGCCAGCAGCACGCGAGCAGATACGCAGTATTTT.

This clonotype was seen many times. As an off-target read in a library built for alpha chains, this beta chain has a frequency of little significance. Here the CDR3 DNA reads TGTGCCAGCAGTGCGCCACAGGGGGTTGGGTCCTACGAGCAGTACTTC. It codes for CASSAPQGVGSYEQYF. The chain links TRBV6-1 to TRBJ2-7; TRBD1 matches 8 bases. CDR1 is MNHNS, CDR2 SASEGT, per germline. The CDR3 is 16 amino acids. V gave up 4 bases and J gave up 1 base; unmatched junction bases: 9.

This clonotype was observed at least ten times. This beta chain slipped into a library made for alpha chains as a stray read, so its size is not meaningful. The rearrangement uses TRBV19 and TRBJ2-1; D is uncertain. V was shortened by 3 bases and J by 10 bases, with 16 bases between the two germline ends. The germline CDR1 and CDR2 sequences are LNHDA and SQIVND (reference sequence). The CDR3 runs 14 residues. The CDR3 region has the DNA TGTGCCAGTAGTATCAAGGCAATGATCAACGAGCAGTTCTTC. Translation gives CASSIKAMINEQFF.

The sample holds many counts of this clonotype. A library prepared for alpha chains yielded this beta chain as an off-target read; its size is of little meaning. The gene calls are TRBV6-6 and TRBJ1-5; maybe TRBD1 (6 bases). With 5 bases removed from V and 3 bases from J, the gap between germline ends came to 14 bases. The CDR3 covers 15 residues. CDR1 is MNHNY and CDR2 is SVGAGI in the germline V gene (reference sequence). The CDR3 DNA follows: TGTGCCAGCAGTACCAGCAGGGACAACAATCAGCCCCAGCATTTT. Amino acid sequence: CASSTSRDNNQPQHF.

This clonotype came up many times. This beta chain came through as a stray read in a library set up for alpha chains, and its size says little. The chain links TRBV2 to TRBJ2-1, with no clear D. With 3 bases removed from V and 13 bases from J, the gap between germline ends came to 16 bases. The CDR3 covers 13 residues. The germline gives CDR1 SNHLY, CDR2 FYNNEI. CDR3 sequence: CASSEVRDAGQFF. CDR3 DNA sequence: TGTGCCAGCAGTGAGGTCCGCGACGCTGGCCAGTTCTTC. The full variable domain, its missing parts supplied by reference TRBV2 and TRBJ2-1, is EPEVTQTPSHQVTQMGQEVILRCVPISNHLYFYWYRQILGQKVEFLVSFYNNEISEKSEIFDDQFSVERPDGSNFTLKIRSTKLEDSAMYFCASSEVRDAGQFFGPGTRLTVL.

This clonotype was observed many times. Because the library targeted alpha chains, this beta chain is an off-target read whose size means little. CDR3 DNA: TGTGCCAGCAGAGGGTCTAATGAAAAACTGTTTTTT. As protein: CASRGSNEKLFF. This sequence joins TRBV6-6 and TRBJ1-4; D call uncertain. The CDR3 is 12 amino acids. V lost 6 bases to trimming and J lost 3 bases, with 5 bases between them. From germline, CDR1 is MNHNY and CDR2 SVGAGI (reference sequence).

About this clonotype: Since the library was made to target alpha chains, this beta chain is a stray read and its abundance is not meaningful. This chain joins TRBV5-1 and TRBJ2-6; the D is unclear. V was pared by 0 bases and J by 3 bases, with 4 bases between. Germline loops: CDR1 SGHRS, CDR2 YFSETQ. The CDR3 has 14 residues. CDR3: CASSLVGGANVLTF. The CDR3 nucleotides read TGCGCCAGCAGCTTGGTTGGTGGGGCCAACGTCCTGACTTTC.

This clonotype was counted at least ten times. A library prepared for alpha chains yielded this beta chain as an off-target read; its size is of little meaning. The chain recombines TRBV6-2 or TRBV6-3 with TRBJ2-2; TRBD2 aligns across 7 bases. The ends lost 5 bases at V and 6 bases at J; junction bases unmatched: 6. The CDR3 is made up of 14 amino acids. Germline V CDR1 and CDR2: MNHEY, SVGEGT. CDR3 sequence: CASSILARPGELFF. In nucleotides, the CDR3 is TGTGCCAGCAGTATACTAGCGCGACCCGGGGAGCTGTTTTTT.

This clonotype was counted only a few times. The junction departs from germline at one end; a sequencing error may be responsible. This beta chain was picked up by a library intended for alpha chains and is off target, so its count carries little meaning. The chain has TRBV5-1 and TRBJ2-2; a possible D gene is TRBD2 (6 bases). Per germline, CDR1 SGHRS and CDR2 YFSETQ. CDR3 length: 15 residues. In DNA form, the CDR3 reads TGCGTCAGCAGCTTCGGAGGGCCGAACACCGGGGAGCTGTTTTTT. Translated, it gives CVSSFGGPNTGELFF.

Worth noting for this clonotype: Because the library targeted alpha chains, this beta chain is an off-target read whose size means little. The chain uses TRBV6-1 and TRBJ2-7; TRBD2 might be the D (5 bases). The V gene lost 3 bases and the J gene lost 1 base, with 10 bases spanning the gap. The CDR3 is 14 residues long. Per germline, CDR1 MNHNS and CDR2 SASEGT. The CDR3 coding sequence is TGTGCCAGCAGTGAGGCTAGCCCATCCTACGAGCAGTACTTC. Residues: CASSEASPSYEQYF.

This clonotype has at least ten counts. The library was prepared for alpha chains; this beta chain is a stray read, so its frequency means little. This sequence joins TRBV20-1 and TRBJ1-1, with 7 bases aligning to TRBD1. Germline V gene lookup returns CDR1 DFQATT and CDR2 SNEGSKA (reference sequence). J gave up 5 bases and V 5 bases, and 8 bases lay outside the gene matches. The CDR3 runs to 13 residues. The CDR3 reads CSAQQGPKTEAFF. In DNA, the CDR3 is TGCAGTGCTCAACAGGGGCCGAAGACTGAAGCTTTCTTT.

Worth noting for this clonotype: Found in a library prepared for alpha chains, this beta chain is an off-target read, and its abundance has little meaning. The V and J genes are TRBV20-1 and TRBJ2-7; tentatively, D is TRBD2 (7 bases). The CDR3 covers 16 residues. Germline V gene lookup returns CDR1 DFQATT and CDR2 SNEGSKA (reference sequence). Trimming took off 4 bases at V and 5 bases at J, with 24 bases between the two ends. The CDR3 sequence: CSAINAVWGGVNEQYF. CDR3 in DNA: TGCAGTGCTATAAACGCCGTTTGGGGGGGCGTCAACGAGCAGTACTTC.

This clonotype is medium-sized within its sample. This beta chain was picked up by a library intended for alpha chains and is off target, so its count carries little meaning. Here the CDR3 DNA reads TGTGCCAGCAGTTACTCGGAGCTAGTAGCGGGAAGAAGCACAGATACGCAGTATTTT. Translating gives CASSYSELVAGRSTDTQYF. The chain is built from TRBV6-2 or TRBV6-3 and TRBJ2-3; 8 bases are a match to TRBD2. The V and J ends lost 0 bases and 0 bases, in that order; junction bases with no gene match: 11. The V gene's germline CDR1 is MNHEY and CDR2 SVGEGT. This CDR3 has 19 residues.

In its sample, this clonotype was seen many times. This beta chain slipped into a library made for alpha chains as a stray read, so its size is not meaningful. The rearrangement joins TRBV9 to TRBJ2-5, with D possibly being TRBD2 (5 bases). Germline values: CDR1 SGDLS, CDR2 YYNGEE. The CDR3 runs to 14 residues. V shed 9 bases and J shed 1 base, with 16 bases lying between them. The CDR3 nucleotides are TGTGCCAACCCCCCACTGGAGGCCCAAGAGACCCAGTACTTC. Protein: CANPPLEAQETQYF.

This clonotype has ten or more counts. This beta chain turned up in a library designed for alpha chains; as an off-target read, its abundance says little. The rearrangement joins TRBV12-3 or TRBV12-4 to TRBJ2-1, with D maybe TRBD2 (6 bases). The CDR3 runs 14 residues. The germline V and J ends were trimmed by 5 bases and 7 bases, with 15 bases remaining between them. The CDR3 region has the DNA TGTGCCAGCAGTCCCACCCGGGAGATTAATGAGCAGTTCTTC. Translation gives CASSPTREINEQFF.

On this clonotype: This beta chain slipped into a library made for alpha chains as a stray read, so its size is not meaningful. The chain uses TRBV5-1 and TRBJ2-7, with D maybe TRBD2 (5 bases). This CDR3 is 15 amino acids long. CDR1 and CDR2 from the germline V gene are SGHRS and YFSETQ. V shed 3 bases and J shed 4 bases, with 17 bases lying between them. CDR3 nucleotide sequence: TGCGCCAGCAGCTCTTCACGCGGGTTGGGTTACGAGCAGTACTTC. Translating gives CASSSSRGLGYEQYF.

This clonotype was observed a handful of times. This beta chain is an unintended read in a library built for alpha chains; its size means little. The J gene is TRBJ2-1, the V gene TRBV24-1; weak D call: TRBD2 (6 bases). V lost 4 bases and J 8 bases, leaving 17 bases between the germline ends. The CDR3 sequence is 15 residues long. Germline V gene sequence: CDR1 KGHDR, CDR2 SFDVKD. The CDR3 nucleotides read TGTGCCACCAGTGACCCTCTAGCGCCGTCCTATGAGCAGTTCTTC. This gives the protein CATSDPLAPSYEQFF.

With regard to this clonotype: Sequence at one end of the junction differs from germline and may be a read error. With the library built for alpha chains, this beta chain is off target and its frequency is not meaningful. J is TRBJ1-5 and V is TRBV12-3 or TRBV12-4; TRBD1 is a possible D gene (5 bases). This CDR3 has 16 residues. CDR3 protein: CVSSLGAGLSNQPQHF. The CDR3 DNA follows: TGTGTCAGCAGTTTAGGGGCAGGTCTAAGCAATCAGCCCCAGCATTTT.

Judged by abundance, this clonotype is medium-sized (0.01 to 0.1%). A library made for alpha chains picked up this beta chain off target, so its size means little. This CDR3 reads CASGLAVNNEQFF. For the CDR3, the DNA is TGTGCCAGCGGCCTAGCGGTTAACAATGAGCAGTTCTTC. The chain links TRBV7-9 to TRBJ2-1, with TRBD2 matching over 7 bases. This CDR3 is built from 13 residues. Trimming at V came to 8 bases and at J to 5 bases, leaving 6 bases not matched to a gene. CDR1 is SEHNR and CDR2 is FQNEAQ in the germline V gene (reference sequence).

This clonotype ranks as large. This beta chain is a stray read from a library made for alpha chains; its abundance is not meaningful. CDR3 residues: CASSFPDRGYEQYF. CDR3 nucleotides: TGTGCCAGCAGTTTCCCGGACCGCGGCTACGAGCAGTACTTC. The chain couples TRBV7-9 to TRBJ2-7, with D unclear. V was clipped by 6 bases and J by 3 bases, with 15 bases between them. Per germline, CDR1 SEHNR and CDR2 FQNEAQ (reference sequence). The CDR3 is made up of 14 amino acids.

This clonotype showed up many times. As an off-target read in a library built for alpha chains, this beta chain has a frequency of little significance. The V gene is TRBV11-2, the J gene TRBJ2-2; D is possibly TRBD2 (6 bases). Between the trimmed V and J ends, which lost 3 bases and 2 bases, there was a span of 16 bases. CDR1 is SGHAT and CDR2 is FQNNGV in the germline V gene. The CDR3 has 17 amino acids. The CDR3 sequence is CASSLGDSARNTGELFF. The CDR3 region has the DNA TGTGCCAGCAGCTTGGGGGACTCGGCTCGCAACACCGGGGAGCTGTTTTTT.

At least ten counts were recorded for this clonotype. This beta chain is a stray sequence in a library constructed for alpha chains; its clone size is not meaningful. The chain recombines TRBV20-1 with TRBJ1-4, with 8 bases that match TRBD1. CDR3 length: 13 residues. Germline V lookup: CDR1 DFQATT, CDR2 SNEGSKA (reference sequence). With 8 bases clipped from V and 6 bases from J, the junction kept 8 bases outside the gene matches. This CDR3 is CSFQTGADEKLFF. The CDR3 coding sequence is TGCAGTTTCCAGACAGGGGCGGATGAAAAACTGTTTTTT.

This clonotype was recorded many times. This beta chain represents an off-target read in a library built for alpha chains; its size is of limited meaning. V usage is TRBV5-1 and J usage is TRBJ2-5, with D possibly being TRBD1 (5 bases). The CDR3 runs to 15 residues. The V gene lost 0 bases and the J gene lost 9 bases, with 18 bases spanning the gap. Germline CDR1 SGHRS, CDR2 YFSETQ. Written as DNA, the CDR3 is TGCGCCAGCAGCTTGGAAGGACACCAAAGCGTGGCCCAGTACTTC. Translating gives CASSLEGHQSVAQYF.

This clonotype has a count of ten or more. The library was designed around alpha chains, so this beta chain is a stray read whose abundance carries little weight. The chain recombines TRBV10-1 with TRBJ1-2; D is undetermined. CDR1 WNHNN and CDR2 SYGVQD come from the germline V gene (reference sequence). The germline V and J ends were trimmed by 8 bases and 4 bases, with 11 bases remaining between them. This CDR3 region has 12 residues. The CDR3 region has the DNA TGCGCCAGCGCCGGGTCGAGCTATGGCTACACCTTC. Encoded protein: CASAGSSYGYTF.

At least ten counts were recorded for this clonotype. For a library built for alpha chains, this beta chain is a stray read; little rests on its size. The chain carries TRBV7-9 and TRBJ1-1; 10 positions match TRBD1. V lost 4 bases and J lost 4; bases outside the gene matches: 3. The CDR3 runs to 14 residues. Germline CDR1 reads SEHNR; CDR2 reads FQNEAQ (reference sequence). The CDR3 protein is CASSYGQGGTEAFF. CDR3 nucleotide sequence: TGTGCCAGCAGCTATGGACAGGGGGGCACTGAAGCTTTCTTT.

This clonotype came up many times. This beta chain is off target for a library built for alpha chains, so its abundance means little. This chain joins TRBV29-1 and TRBJ1-4, with 7 bases identical to TRBD1. Trimming cost V 6 bases and J 8 bases; bases outside gene matches: 9. From germline, CDR1 is SQVTM and CDR2 ANQGSEA. The CDR3 contains 13 residues. CDR3 in amino acids: CSVTDRAGEKLFF. The CDR3 coding sequence is TGCAGCGTGACAGACAGGGCGGGAGAAAAACTGTTTTTT.

In this sample, this clonotype turned up many times. This beta chain is an off-target read within a library intended for alpha chains, so its frequency means little. The rearrangement joins TRBV5-4 to TRBJ2-1; D is tentatively TRBD1 or TRBD2 (6 bases each). The CDR3 loop spans 11 amino acids. The germline CDR1 and CDR2 sequences are SGHNT and YYREEE (reference sequence). The CDR3 DNA is TGTGCTGGTGGAGGGGGCAATGAGCAGTTCTTC. Translation: CAGGGGNEQFF.

This clonotype was observed at least ten times. This beta chain is off target for a library built for alpha chains, so its abundance means little. CDR3 residues: CASSSTVNTEAFF. The CDR3 DNA sequence: TGTGCCAGCAGCTCCACAGTGAACACTGAAGCTTTCTTT. The genes are TRBV7-2 and TRBJ1-1; no clear D. CDR1 is SGHTA and CDR2 is FQGNSA in the germline V gene. Trimming pared 4 bases from V and 0 bases from J, leaving 6 bases between. The CDR3 totals 13 residues.

This clonotype was recorded many times. The library was built for alpha chains, so this beta chain is an off-target read and its size means little. The chain links TRBV25-1 to TRBJ2-2; D is possibly TRBD1 or TRBD2 (6 bases each). CDR3 length equals 15 residues. Germline values: CDR1 MGHDK, CDR2 SYGVNS. Trimming stripped 10 bases from V and 7 bases from J, with 22 bases between. CDR3 in amino acids: CATSHPGALGGELFF. Written as DNA, the CDR3 is TGTGCCACCTCGCATCCGGGGGCGCTTGGCGGGGAGCTGTTTTTT.